Listed below are T cell receptor beta chains from one sample, sequenced in a study of blood T cell repertoires in COVID-19. Method: immunoSEQ multiplex PCR; TCRdb's copy keeps in-frame clones and lacks some. Of about 120,000 clones in the sample, about 89% were seen once. The sample was peripheral blood. Source of these receptors: a human donor with acute or convalescent COVID-19. The donor label of this sample is uncertain. Each CDR3 is given with its conserved first and last residue. Fields, in order: V gene, J gene, D gene, clone size, CDR3 DNA, CDR3 protein. A D gene is named only where the DNA matches it firmly. Where a row states a size, it is once, few, many or the class of an expanded clone; other rows omit it.

v_gene: TRBV4-2
j_gene: TRBJ1-2
d_gene: .
abundance: .
CDR3nt: TGTGCCAGCAGCCAACCCCACGGGGAGGGGGGTGTGAGCTATGGCTACACCTTC
CDR3aa: CASSQPHGEGGVSYGYTF

v_gene: TRBV7-9
j_gene: TRBJ2-5
d_gene: TRBD2
abundance: .
CDR3nt: TGTGCCAGCAGCTTGGGAGGTAGCGGGAGGTCATCCGAGACCCAGTACTTC
CDR3aa: CASSLGGSGRSSETQYF

v_gene: TRBV4-2
j_gene: TRBJ2-7
d_gene: TRBD2
abundance: .
CDR3nt: TGTGCCAGCAGCCAAGAAGGGCCCCTTGCGGCGGGAGGCTACGAGCAGTACTTC
CDR3aa: CASSQEGPLAAGGYEQYF

v_gene: TRBV18
j_gene: TRBJ2-1
d_gene: .
abundance: .
CDR3nt: TGTGCCAGCTCACTCTTCGCGGGGAAGAACGGTGAGCAGTTCTTC
CDR3aa: CASSLFAGKNGEQFF

v_gene: TRBV16
j_gene: TRBJ2-7
d_gene: TRBD1
abundance: .
CDR3nt: TGTGCCAGCAGCCACGGACAGGGGGACTCCGCCTACGAGCAGTACTTC
CDR3aa: CASSHGQGDSAYEQYF

v_gene: TRBV5-4
j_gene: TRBJ2-5
d_gene: .
abundance: .
CDR3nt: TGTGCCAGCAGCCAAACTAGCATAGAGACCCAGTACTTC
CDR3aa: CASSQTSIETQYF

v_gene: TRBV4-1
j_gene: TRBJ2-4
d_gene: TRBD1
abundance: .
CDR3nt: TGCGCCAGCAGCCCGGTAGAACAGGGGGCCCCCAAAAACATTCAGTACTTC
CDR3aa: CASSPVEQGAPKNIQYF

v_gene: TRBV7-2
j_gene: TRBJ1-1
d_gene: .
abundance: .
CDR3nt: TGTGCCAGCAGTTCAGGGACTCTGAACACTGAAGCTTTCTTT
CDR3aa: CASSSGTLNTEAFF

v_gene: TRBV11-2
j_gene: TRBJ1-2
d_gene: TRBD1
abundance: .
CDR3nt: TGTGCCAGCAGCTTAACAGGGGGAACTAACTATGGCTACACCTTC
CDR3aa: CASSLTGGTNYGYTF

v_gene: TRBV7-2
j_gene: TRBJ2-2
d_gene: TRBD2
abundance: .
CDR3nt: TGTGCCACTCCCTCCCGCGGGAGGGCCACCGGGGAGCTGTTTTTT
CDR3aa: CATPSRGRATGELFF

v_gene: TRBV19
j_gene: TRBJ1-2
d_gene: .
abundance: .
CDR3nt: TGTGCCAGTAGTACGATACGATGGACAGAGGAAACTAACTATGGCTACACCTTC
CDR3aa: CASSTIRWTEETNYGYTF

v_gene: TRBV28
j_gene: TRBJ2-5
d_gene: TRBD1
abundance: .
CDR3nt: TGTGCCAGCAGTTTCAGGACAGGGTTCCGTGGGGAGACCCAGTACTTC
CDR3aa: CASSFRTGFRGETQYF

v_gene: TRBV3-1/TRBV3-2
j_gene: TRBJ2-5
d_gene: TRBD1
abundance: .
CDR3nt: TGTGCCAGCAGCCAAGAATCCCCCGGACAGGGGGCCTCAAAAGAGACCCAGTACTTC
CDR3aa: CASSQESPGQGASKETQYF

v_gene: TRBV30
j_gene: TRBJ1-4
d_gene: .
abundance: .
CDR3nt: TGTGCCTGGGCACGGCCAGGAGGTGAAAAACTGTTTTTT
CDR3aa: CAWARPGGEKLFF

v_gene: TRBV4-3
j_gene: TRBJ1-1
d_gene: TRBD1
abundance: .
CDR3nt: TGCGCCAGCAGCCAAGACCTATTTCAGGGGGTTGGCACTGAAGCTTTCTTT
CDR3aa: CASSQDLFQGVGTEAFF

v_gene: TRBV15
j_gene: TRBJ2-4
d_gene: TRBD2
abundance: .
CDR3nt: TGTGCCACCAGCAGAGTGGAACTAGCGGAAAAAAACATTCAGTACTTC
CDR3aa: CATSRVELAEKNIQYF

v_gene: TRBV11-2
j_gene: TRBJ1-2
d_gene: .
abundance: once
CDR3nt: TGTGCCAGCAGCTTAGATCAGTACACCTATGGCTACACCTTC
CDR3aa: CASSLDQYTYGYTF

v_gene: TRBV3-1/TRBV3-2
j_gene: TRBJ2-5
d_gene: .
abundance: .
CDR3nt: TGTGCCAGCAGCCTTCAGGGAACCGAAGAGACCCAGTACTTC
CDR3aa: CASSLQGTEETQYF

v_gene: TRBV7-3
j_gene: TRBJ2-2
d_gene: TRBD2
abundance: .
CDR3nt: TGTGCCAGCAGCGCCCAATTACTAGCGGGAGGGCTCACCGGGGAGCTGTTTTTT
CDR3aa: CASSAQLLAGGLTGELFF

v_gene: TRBV5-1
j_gene: TRBJ2-7
d_gene: TRBD1
abundance: .
CDR3nt: TGCGCCAGCAGCTTGGGTCGACAGGGGACCAGCTCCTACGAGCAGTACTTC
CDR3aa: CASSLGRQGTSSYEQYF

v_gene: TRBV10-3
j_gene: TRBJ2-7
d_gene: TRBD1
abundance: once
CDR3nt: TGTGCCATCAGTGAGTCGCGAGGACAGGGCTCCTACGAGCAGTACTTC
CDR3aa: CAISESRGQGSYEQYF